This T cell receptor beta chain was found in a study of cytomegalovirus exposure and HLA in healthy donors. Study-level findings and limits: Immune exposure was documented only through CMV serostatus. Reports indicate that TCR beta sequences accurately predicted the HLA-A and HLA-B alleles of most subjects. In a later analysis, compared with equally common non-associated chains, HLA-associated beta chains were more expanded. The study assumed roughly uniform donor sequencing depth for presence/absence analyses.

CDR1 and CDR2 (germline): LGHNA, YNFKEQ. Trimming removed 4 bases from V and 5 bases from J; junction bases left unmatched: 7. The CDR3 spans 15 residues. Primers for the PCR totalled 60 Vbeta and 13 Jbeta. The protocol was immunoSEQ multiplex PCR, while the TCRdb copy is restricted to in-frame clones and leaves out a portion. The sample consists of some 150,000 clones, roughly 77% of them appearing once. On this clone itself: Its antigen is undetermined.

Sequenced material: PBMCs. The J gene is TRBJ1-5, the V gene TRBV4-2; 8 positions agree with TRBD1. This TCR came from a human donor in good health. The CDR3 here is CASSPDGQGDQPQHF. In DNA, the CDR3 is TGTGCCAGCAGCCCAGATGGACAGGGTGATCAGCCCCAGCATTTT.